The TCR beta chain under discussion was sequenced for a study of metastatic and nonmetastatic thyroid tumors. Broader study findings: Benign nodules were reported to have significantly lower TCR beta diversity than malignant thyroid tumors, in blood and tumor.

About this clone: Its matching antigen is unknown. Other DNA sequences in the same sample also yield this CDR3.

The V gene's germline CDR1 is MNHNS and CDR2 SASEGT. Trimming removed 6 bases at V and 6 bases at J, with 5 bases between. This CDR3 contains 10 residues. Thyroid surgery took place with no prior treatment in any patient. TCRdb reanalyzed the PCR reads with MiXCR. The sample records approximately 12,000 clones, over 20% being singletons. The sample consisted of adjacent normal tissue. The rearrangement links TRBV6-1 to TRBJ1-2, with D unclear. The TCR originated in a female donor with papillary thyroid cancer or a benign thyroid nodule (not recorded which). Some clones in this sample may be carry-over from other donors' samples. The CDR3, as DNA: TGTGCCAGCAGAGAGGATGGCTACACCTTC. Translated, it gives CASREDGYTF.